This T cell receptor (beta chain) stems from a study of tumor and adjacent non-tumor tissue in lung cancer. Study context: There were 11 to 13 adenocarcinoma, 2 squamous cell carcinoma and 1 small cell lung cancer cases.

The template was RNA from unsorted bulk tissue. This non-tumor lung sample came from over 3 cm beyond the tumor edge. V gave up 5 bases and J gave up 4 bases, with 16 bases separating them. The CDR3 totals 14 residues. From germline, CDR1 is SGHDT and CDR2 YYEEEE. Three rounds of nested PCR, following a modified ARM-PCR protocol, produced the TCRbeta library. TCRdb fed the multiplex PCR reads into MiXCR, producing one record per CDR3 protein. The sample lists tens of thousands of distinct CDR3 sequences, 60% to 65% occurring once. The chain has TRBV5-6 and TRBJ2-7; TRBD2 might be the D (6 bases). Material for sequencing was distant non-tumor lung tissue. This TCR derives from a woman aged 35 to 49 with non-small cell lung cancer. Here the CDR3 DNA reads TGTGCCAGCAGATACGAGGGACTGGATTACGAGCAGTACTTC. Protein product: CASRYEGLDYEQYF.